The rows below give T cell receptor beta chains drawn from one sample of a study of T cell responses to AZD1222 COVID-19 vaccine. The data were produced by immunoSEQ multiplex PCR, yet TCRdb's version contains in-frame clones alone and is incomplete. The sample records some 180,000 clones, about nine tenths being singletons. Sequences were derived from peripheral blood, sampled 28 days after the second AZD1222 dose. The receptors here all came from an adult who received the AZD1222 COVID-19 vaccine. CDR3s include the opening cysteine and the closing phenylalanine or tryptophan. The order of the fields is CDR3 length, V gene, J gene, CDR3 protein.

length: 15; V: TRBV19; J: TRBJ1-1; CDR3: CASSSYYRQQTEAFF
length: 16; V: TRBV5-4; J: TRBJ1-4; CDR3: CASSLGPGLDNEKLFF
length: 14; V: TRBV19; J: TRBJ1-5; CDR3: CASSSRQANQPQHF
length: 15; V: TRBV11-2; J: TRBJ2-7; CDR3: CASSPRGGPFYEQYF
length: 13; V: TRBV25-1; J: TRBJ2-4; CDR3: CASSEYRDHIQYF
length: 13; V: TRBV6-5; J: TRBJ1-5; CDR3: CASRDSLNQPQHF
length: 19; V: TRBV6-2/TRBV6-3; J: TRBJ1-2; CDR3: CASSSSIPRTGRPSYGYTF
length: 13; V: TRBV19; J: TRBJ2-2; CDR3: CASSFGGSGELFF
length: 12; V: TRBV6-1; J: TRBJ2-7; CDR3: CASSESSLEQYF
length: 13; V: TRBV19; J: TRBJ2-7; CDR3: CASEGGAGYEQYF
length: 20; V: TRBV5-1; J: TRBJ2-5; CDR3: CASSPSPWGTSGARAETQYF
length: 14; V: TRBV3-1/TRBV3-2; J: TRBJ2-5; CDR3: CASSQVRIQETQYF
length: 13; V: TRBV7-3; J: TRBJ2-3; CDR3: CASSPDGTDTQYF
length: 16; V: TRBV5-1; J: TRBJ1-1; CDR3: CASSLATGVKSTEAFF
length: 16; V: TRBV11-3; J: TRBJ2-1; CDR3: CASSLGGGAGRYEQFF
length: 16; V: TRBV5-4; J: TRBJ2-3; CDR3: CASSPASGGATDTQYF